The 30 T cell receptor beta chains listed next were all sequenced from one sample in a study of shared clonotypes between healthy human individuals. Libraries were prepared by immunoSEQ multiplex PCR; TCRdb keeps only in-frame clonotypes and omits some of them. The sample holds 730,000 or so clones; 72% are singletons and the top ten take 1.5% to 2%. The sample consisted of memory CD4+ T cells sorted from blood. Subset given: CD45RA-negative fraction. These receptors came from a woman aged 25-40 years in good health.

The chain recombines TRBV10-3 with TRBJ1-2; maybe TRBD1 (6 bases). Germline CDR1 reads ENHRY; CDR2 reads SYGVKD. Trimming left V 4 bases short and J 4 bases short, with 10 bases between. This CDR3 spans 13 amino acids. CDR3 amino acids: CAISGGTLYGYTF. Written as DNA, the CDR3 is TGTGCCATCAGTGGCGGGACACTCTATGGCTACACCTTC.

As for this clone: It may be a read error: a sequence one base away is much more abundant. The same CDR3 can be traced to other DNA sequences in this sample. CDR3 residues: CASSDERLYEQYF. In DNA form, the CDR3 reads TGTGCCAGCAGTGACGAGAGACTCTACGAGCAGTACTTC. The chain has TRBV25-1 and TRBJ2-7; D not certain. This CDR3 region has 13 residues. Trimming pared 3 bases from V and 3 bases from J, leaving 9 bases between. The germline V gene encodes CDR1 MGHDK and CDR2 SYGVNS.

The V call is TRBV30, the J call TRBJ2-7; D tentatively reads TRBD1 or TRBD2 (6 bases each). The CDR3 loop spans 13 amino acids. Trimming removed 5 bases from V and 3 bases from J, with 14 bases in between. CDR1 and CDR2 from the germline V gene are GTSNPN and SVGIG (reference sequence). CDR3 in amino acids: CAWSQGGNYEQYF. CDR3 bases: TGTGCCTGGTCACAGGGAGGAAACTACGAGCAGTACTTC.

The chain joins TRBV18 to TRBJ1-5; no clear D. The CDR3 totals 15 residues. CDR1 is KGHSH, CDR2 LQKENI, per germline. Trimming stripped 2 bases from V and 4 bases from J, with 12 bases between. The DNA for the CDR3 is TGTGCCAGCTCACCAGGCCTCGCCCTAAATCAGCCCCAGCATTTT. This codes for CASSPGLALNQPQHF.

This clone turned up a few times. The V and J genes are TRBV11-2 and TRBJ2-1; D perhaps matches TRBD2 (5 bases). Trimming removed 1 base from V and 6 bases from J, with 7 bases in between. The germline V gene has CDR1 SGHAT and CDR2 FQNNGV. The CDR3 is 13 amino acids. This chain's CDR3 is CASSLVGVNEQFF. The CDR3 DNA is TGTGCCAGCAGCTTAGTGGGAGTCAATGAGCAGTTCTTC.

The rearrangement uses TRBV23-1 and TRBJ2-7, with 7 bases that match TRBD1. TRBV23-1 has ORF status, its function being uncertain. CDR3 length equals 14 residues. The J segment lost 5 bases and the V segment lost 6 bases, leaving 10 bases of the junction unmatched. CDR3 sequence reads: CASSPRTGDHEQYF. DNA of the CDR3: TGCGCCAGCAGCCCCCGCACAGGGGACCACGAGCAGTACTTC.

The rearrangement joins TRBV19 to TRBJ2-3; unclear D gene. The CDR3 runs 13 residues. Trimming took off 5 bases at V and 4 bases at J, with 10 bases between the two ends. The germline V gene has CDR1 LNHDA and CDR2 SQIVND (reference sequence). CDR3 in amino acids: CASSGLLPDTQYF. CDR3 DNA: TGTGCCAGTAGTGGCCTTCTCCCAGATACGCAGTATTTT. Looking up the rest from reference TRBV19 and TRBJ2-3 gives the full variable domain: DGGITQSPKYLFRKEGQNVTLSCEQNLNHDAMYWYRQDPGQGLRLIYYSQIVNDFQKGDIAEGYSVSREKKESFPLTVTSAQKNPTAFYLCASSGLLPDTQYFGPGTRLTVL.

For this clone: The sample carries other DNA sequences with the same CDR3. The CDR3 spells CASSIVLNTEAFF. CDR3 coding DNA: TGTGCCAGTAGTATAGTATTGAACACTGAAGCTTTCTTT. This chain joins TRBV19 and TRBJ1-1; D is unclear. The CDR3 spans 13 residues. With 1 base removed from V and 0 bases from J, the gap between germline ends came to 3 bases. The germline CDR1 and CDR2 sequences are LNHDA and SQIVND (reference sequence).

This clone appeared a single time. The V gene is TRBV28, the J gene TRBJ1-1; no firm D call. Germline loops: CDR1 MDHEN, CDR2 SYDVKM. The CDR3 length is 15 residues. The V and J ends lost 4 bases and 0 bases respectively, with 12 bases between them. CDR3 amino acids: CASSYFQNLNTEAFF. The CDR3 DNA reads TGTGCCAGCAGTTATTTTCAGAATTTGAACACTGAAGCTTTCTTT.

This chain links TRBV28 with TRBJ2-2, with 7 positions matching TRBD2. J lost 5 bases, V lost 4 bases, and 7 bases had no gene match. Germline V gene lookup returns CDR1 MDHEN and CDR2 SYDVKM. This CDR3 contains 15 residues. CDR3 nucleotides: TGTGCCAGCAGTTCGCCCGCGGGACTAACCGGGGAGCTGTTTTTT. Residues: CASSSPAGLTGELFF. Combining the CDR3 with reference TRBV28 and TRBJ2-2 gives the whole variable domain DVKVTQSSRYLVKRTGEKVFLECVQDMDHENMFWYRQDPGLGLRLIYFSYDVKMKEKGDIPEGYSVSREKKERFSLILESASTNQTSMYLCASSSPAGLTGELFFGEGSRLTVL.

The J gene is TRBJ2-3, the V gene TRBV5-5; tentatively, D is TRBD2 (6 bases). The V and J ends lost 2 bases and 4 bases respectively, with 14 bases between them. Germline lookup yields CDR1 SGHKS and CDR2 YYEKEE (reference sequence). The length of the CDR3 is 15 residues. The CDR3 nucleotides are TGTGCCAGCAGCTTAGGTGGGAGGAGGGCAGATACGCAGTATTTT. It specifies CASSLGGRRADTQYF.

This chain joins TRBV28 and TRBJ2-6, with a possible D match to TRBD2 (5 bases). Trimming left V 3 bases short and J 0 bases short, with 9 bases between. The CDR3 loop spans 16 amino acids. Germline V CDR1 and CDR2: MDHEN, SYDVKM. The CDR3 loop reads CASSFLAYSGANVLTF. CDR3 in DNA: TGTGCCAGCAGTTTTCTAGCCTACTCTGGGGCCAACGTCCTGACTTTC.

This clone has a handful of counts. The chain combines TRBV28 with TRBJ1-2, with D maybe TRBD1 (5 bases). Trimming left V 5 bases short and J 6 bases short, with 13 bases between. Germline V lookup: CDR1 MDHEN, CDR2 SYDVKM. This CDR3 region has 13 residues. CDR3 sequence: CASSRVQAHGYTF. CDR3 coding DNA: TGTGCCAGCAGTAGGGTACAGGCCCATGGCTACACCTTC.

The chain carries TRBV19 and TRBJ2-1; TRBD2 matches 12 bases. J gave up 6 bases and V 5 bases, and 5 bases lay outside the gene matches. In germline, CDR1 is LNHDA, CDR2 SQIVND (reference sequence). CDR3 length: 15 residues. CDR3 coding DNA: TGTGCCAGTAGTCAGACTAGCGGGAGACCCAATGAGCAGTTCTTC. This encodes CASSQTSGRPNEQFF.

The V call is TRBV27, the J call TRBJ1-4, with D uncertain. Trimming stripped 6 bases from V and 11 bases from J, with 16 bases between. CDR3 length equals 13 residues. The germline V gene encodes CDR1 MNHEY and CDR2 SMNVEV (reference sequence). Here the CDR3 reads CASREQSLGKLFF. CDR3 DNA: TGTGCCAGCAGGGAACAATCCCTTGGGAAACTGTTTTTT.

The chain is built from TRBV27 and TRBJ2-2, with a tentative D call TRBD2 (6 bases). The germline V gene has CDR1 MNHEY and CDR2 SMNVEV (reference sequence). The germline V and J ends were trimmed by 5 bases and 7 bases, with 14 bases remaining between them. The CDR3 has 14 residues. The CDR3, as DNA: TGTGCCAGCAGTCAACGACTAGAAGACGGGGAGCTGTTTTTT. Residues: CASSQRLEDGELFF.

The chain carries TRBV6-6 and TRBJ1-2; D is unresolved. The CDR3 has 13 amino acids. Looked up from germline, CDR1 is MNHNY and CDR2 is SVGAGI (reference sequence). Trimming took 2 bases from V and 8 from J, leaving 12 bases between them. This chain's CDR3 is CASSYASGYGYTF. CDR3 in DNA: TGTGCCAGCAGTTACGCTTCCGGGTACGGCTACACCTTC.

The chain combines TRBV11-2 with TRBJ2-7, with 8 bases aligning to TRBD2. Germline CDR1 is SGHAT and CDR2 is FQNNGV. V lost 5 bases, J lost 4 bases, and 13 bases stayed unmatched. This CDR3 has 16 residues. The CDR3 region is CASSRHQGAGAYEQYF. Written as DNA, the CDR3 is TGTGCCAGCAGCCGCCATCAAGGAGCGGGAGCTTACGAGCAGTACTTC.

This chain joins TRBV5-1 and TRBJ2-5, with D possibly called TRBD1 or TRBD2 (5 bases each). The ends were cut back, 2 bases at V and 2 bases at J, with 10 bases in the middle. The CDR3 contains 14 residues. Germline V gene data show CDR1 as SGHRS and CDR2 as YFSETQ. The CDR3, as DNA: TGCGCCAGCAGCTTTGGGACGACTCAAGAGACCCAGTACTTC. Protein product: CASSFGTTQETQYF.

Written as DNA, the CDR3 is TGTGCCAGCAGTTCGTCCCGCGGGGACACTGAAGCTTTCTTT. Its translation: CASSSSRGDTEAFF. The genes are TRBV6-6 and TRBJ1-1; D remains ambiguous. Per germline, CDR1 MNHNY and CDR2 SVGAGI (reference sequence). Trimming pared 4 bases from V and 3 bases from J, leaving 12 bases between. The CDR3 consists of 14 residues.

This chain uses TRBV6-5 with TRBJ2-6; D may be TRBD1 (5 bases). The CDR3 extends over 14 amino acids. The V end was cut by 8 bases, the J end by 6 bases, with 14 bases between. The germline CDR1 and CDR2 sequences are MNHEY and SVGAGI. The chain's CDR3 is CASGAFSMANVLTF. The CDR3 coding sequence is TGTGCCAGCGGGGCGTTTAGTATGGCCAACGTCCTGACTTTC.

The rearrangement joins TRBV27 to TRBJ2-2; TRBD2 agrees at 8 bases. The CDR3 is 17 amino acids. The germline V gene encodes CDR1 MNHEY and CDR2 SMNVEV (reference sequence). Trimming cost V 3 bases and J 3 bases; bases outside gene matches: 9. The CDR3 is CASSFNRLASDTGELFF. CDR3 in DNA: TGTGCCAGCAGTTTCAATCGACTAGCGTCGGACACCGGGGAGCTGTTTTTT.

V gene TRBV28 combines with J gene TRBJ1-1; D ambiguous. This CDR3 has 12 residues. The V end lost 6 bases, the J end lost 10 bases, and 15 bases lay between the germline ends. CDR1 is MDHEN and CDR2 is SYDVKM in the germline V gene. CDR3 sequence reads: CASSRAPKGAFF. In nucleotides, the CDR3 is TGTGCCAGCAGCCGAGCTCCGAAGGGAGCTTTCTTT.

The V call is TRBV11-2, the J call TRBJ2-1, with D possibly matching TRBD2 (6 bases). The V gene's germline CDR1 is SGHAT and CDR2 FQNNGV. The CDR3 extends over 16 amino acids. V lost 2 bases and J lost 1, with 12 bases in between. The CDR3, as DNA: TGTGCCAGCAGCTTAAGTATAGCGGAGTCCTACAATGAGCAGTTCTTC. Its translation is CASSLSIAESYNEQFF. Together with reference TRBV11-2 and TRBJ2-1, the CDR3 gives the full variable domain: EAGVAQSPRYKIIEKRQSVAFWCNPISGHATLYWYQQILGQGPKLLIQFQNNGVVDDSQLPKDRFSAERLKGVDSTLKIQPAKLEDSAVYLCASSLSIAESYNEQFFGPGTRLTVL.

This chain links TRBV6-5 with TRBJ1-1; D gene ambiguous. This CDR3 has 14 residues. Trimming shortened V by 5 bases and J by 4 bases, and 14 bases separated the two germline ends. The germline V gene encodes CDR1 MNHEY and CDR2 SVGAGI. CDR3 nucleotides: TGTGCCAGCAGTCCGCCGGGAGGAATCACTGAAGCTTTCTTT. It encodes CASSPPGGITEAFF.

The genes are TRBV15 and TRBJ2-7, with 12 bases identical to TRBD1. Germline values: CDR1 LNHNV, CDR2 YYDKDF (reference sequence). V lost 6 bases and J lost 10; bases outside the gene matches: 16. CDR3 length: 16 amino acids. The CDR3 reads CATSGSPGTGGRIQYF. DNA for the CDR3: TGTGCCACCAGTGGGTCTCCCGGGACAGGGGGCAGAATCCAGTACTTC.

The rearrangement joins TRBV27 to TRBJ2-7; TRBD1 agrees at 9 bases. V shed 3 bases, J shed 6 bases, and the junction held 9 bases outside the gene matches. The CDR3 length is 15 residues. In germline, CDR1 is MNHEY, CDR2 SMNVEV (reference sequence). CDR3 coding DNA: TGTGCCAGCAGTTTTTGGGGGACAGGGTCTTTCGAGCAGTACTTC. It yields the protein CASSFWGTGSFEQYF.

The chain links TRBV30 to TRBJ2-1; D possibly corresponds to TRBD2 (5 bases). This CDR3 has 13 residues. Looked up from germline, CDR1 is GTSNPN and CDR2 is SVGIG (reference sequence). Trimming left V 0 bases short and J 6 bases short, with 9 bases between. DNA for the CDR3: TGTGCCTGGAGTGTCGTTGAGGGCAATGAGCAGTTCTTC. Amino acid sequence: CAWSVVEGNEQFF.

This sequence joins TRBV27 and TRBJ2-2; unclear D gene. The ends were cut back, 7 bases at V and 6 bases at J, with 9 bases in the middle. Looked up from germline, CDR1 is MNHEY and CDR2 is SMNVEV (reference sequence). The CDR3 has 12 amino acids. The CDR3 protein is CASNSWPGELFF. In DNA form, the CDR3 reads TGTGCCAGCAATTCCTGGCCCGGGGAGCTGTTTTTT.

The CDR3 loop reads CASSLAPRSSYNEQFF. The CDR3, as DNA: TGCGCCAGCAGCTTGGCCCCCAGGAGCTCCTACAATGAGCAGTTCTTC. The chain employs TRBV5-1 and TRBJ2-1; D ambiguous. This CDR3 contains 16 residues. Per the germline V gene, CDR1 is SGHRS and CDR2 is YFSETQ. The V gene lost 0 bases and the J gene lost 0 bases, with 10 bases spanning the gap.